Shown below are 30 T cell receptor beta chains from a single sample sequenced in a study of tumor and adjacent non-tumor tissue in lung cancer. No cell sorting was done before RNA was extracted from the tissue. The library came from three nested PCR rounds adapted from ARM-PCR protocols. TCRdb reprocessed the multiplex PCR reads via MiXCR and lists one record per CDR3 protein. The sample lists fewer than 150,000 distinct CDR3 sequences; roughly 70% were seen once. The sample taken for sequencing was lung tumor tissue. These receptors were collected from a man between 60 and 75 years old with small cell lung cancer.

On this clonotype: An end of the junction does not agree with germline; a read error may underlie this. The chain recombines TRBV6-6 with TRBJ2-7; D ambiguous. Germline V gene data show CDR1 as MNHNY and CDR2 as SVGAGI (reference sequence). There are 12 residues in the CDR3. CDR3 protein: CAGSPTWDEQYF. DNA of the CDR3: TGTGCCGGCAGCCCTACATGGGACGAGCAGTACTTC.

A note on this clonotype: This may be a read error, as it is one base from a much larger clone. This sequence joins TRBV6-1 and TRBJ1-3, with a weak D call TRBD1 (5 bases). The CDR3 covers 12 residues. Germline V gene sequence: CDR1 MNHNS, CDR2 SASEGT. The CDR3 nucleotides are TGTGCCAGCATTGAAGCGGGGACCACCATATATTTT. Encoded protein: CASIEAGTTIYF.

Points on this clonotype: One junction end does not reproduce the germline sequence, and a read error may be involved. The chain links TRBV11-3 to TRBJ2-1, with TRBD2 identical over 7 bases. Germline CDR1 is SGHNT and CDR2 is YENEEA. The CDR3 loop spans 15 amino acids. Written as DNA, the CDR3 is TGTGCCAGCAGCTTAGAAGGTAGGGACTACAATGGGCAGTTCTTC. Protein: CASSLEGRDYNGQFF.

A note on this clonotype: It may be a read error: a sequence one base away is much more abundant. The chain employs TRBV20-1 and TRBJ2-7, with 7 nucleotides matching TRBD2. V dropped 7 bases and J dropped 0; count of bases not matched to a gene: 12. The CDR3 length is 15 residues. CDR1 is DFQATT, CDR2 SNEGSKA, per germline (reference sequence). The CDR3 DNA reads TGCAGTGTTGCTGCCGGGACTATAAACTCCTACGAGCAGTACTTC. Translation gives CSVAAGTINSYEQYF.

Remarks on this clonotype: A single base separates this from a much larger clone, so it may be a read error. CDR3: CASSSLEIQGTQYF. For the CDR3, the DNA is TGTGCCAGCAGTTCCCTTGAAATACAAGGGACCCAGTACTTC. This rearrangement joins TRBV6-5 to TRBJ2-5; D ambiguous. The CDR3 has 14 amino acids. Germline assignment: CDR1 MNHEY and CDR2 SVGAGI.

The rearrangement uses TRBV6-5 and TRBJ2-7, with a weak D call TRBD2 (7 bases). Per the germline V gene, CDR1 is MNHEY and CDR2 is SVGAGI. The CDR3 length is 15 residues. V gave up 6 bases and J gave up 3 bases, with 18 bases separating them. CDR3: CASRGGLTPYYEQYV. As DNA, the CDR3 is TGTGCCAGCAGGGGGGGGCTAACGCCATACTACGAGCAGTACGTC.

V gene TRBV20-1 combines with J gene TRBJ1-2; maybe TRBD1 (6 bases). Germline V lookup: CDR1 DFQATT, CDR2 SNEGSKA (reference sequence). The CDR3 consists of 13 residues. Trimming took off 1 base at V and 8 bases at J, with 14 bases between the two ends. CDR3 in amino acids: CSARGQETYGYTF. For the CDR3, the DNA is TGCAGTGCTAGAGGACAGGAAACTTACGGCTACACCTTC.

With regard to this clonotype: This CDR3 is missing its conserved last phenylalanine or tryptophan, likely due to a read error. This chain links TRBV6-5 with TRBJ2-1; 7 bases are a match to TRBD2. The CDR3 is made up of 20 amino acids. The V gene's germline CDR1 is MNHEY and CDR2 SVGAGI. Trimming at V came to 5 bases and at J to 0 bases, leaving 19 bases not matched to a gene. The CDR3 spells CASSPKRGWPSRNSYNEQFV. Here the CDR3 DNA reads TGTGCCAGCAGTCCAAAGCGGGGATGGCCCTCTAGGAACTCCTACAATGAGCAGTTCGTC.

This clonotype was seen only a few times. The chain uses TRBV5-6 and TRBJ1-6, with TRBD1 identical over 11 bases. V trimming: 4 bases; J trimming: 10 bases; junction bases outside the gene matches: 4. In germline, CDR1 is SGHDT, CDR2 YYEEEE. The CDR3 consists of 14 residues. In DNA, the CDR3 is TGTGCCAGCAGCCGGGACAGGGGGAGATCACCCCTCCACTTT. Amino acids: CASSRDRGRSPLHF.

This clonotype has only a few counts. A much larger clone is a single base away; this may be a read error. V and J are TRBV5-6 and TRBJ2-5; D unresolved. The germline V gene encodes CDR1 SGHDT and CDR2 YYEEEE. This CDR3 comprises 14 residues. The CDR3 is CTSSSKQLKETQYF. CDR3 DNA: TGTACCAGCAGCTCCAAACAGTTAAAGGAGACCCAGTACTTC.

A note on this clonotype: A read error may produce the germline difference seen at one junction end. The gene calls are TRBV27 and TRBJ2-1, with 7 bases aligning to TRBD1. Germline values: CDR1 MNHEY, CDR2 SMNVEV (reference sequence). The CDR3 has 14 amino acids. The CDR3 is CASSKGANYNEKFF. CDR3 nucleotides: TGTGCCAGCAGTAAGGGGGCTAACTACAATGAGAAGTTCTTC.

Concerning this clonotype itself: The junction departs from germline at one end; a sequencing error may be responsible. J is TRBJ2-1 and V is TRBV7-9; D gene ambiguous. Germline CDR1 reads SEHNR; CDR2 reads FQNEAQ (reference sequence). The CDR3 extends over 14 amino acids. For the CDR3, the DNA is TGTGTCAGCAGCTTAGTGGGTCCGATCAATGAGCAGTTCTTC. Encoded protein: CVSSLVGPINEQFF.

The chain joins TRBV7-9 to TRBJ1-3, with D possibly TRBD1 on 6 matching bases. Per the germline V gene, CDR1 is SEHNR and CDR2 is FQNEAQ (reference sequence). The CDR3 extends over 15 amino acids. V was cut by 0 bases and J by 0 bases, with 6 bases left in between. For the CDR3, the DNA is TGTGCCAGCAGCTTAGCAGGGGGCTCTGGAAACACCATATATTTT. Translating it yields CASSLAGGSGNTIYF.

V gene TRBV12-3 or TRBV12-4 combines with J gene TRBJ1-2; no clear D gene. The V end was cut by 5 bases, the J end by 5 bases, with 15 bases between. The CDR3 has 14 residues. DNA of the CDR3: TGTGCCAGCAGTCTGCGGGAGATTTCTTATGGCTACACCTTC. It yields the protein CASSLREISYGYTF.

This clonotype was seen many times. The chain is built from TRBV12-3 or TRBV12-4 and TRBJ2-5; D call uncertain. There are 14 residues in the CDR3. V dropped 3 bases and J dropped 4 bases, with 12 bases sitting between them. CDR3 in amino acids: CASSFSAGLETQYF. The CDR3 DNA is TGTGCCAGCAGTTTTTCCGCAGGTTTAGAGACCCAGTACTTC.

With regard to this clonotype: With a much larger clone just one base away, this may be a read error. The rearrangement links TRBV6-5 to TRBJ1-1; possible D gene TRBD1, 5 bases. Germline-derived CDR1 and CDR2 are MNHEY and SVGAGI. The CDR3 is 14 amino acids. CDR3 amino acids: CASRLPGGYTEASF. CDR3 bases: TGTGCCAGCAGGTTGCCGGGGGGATACACTGAAGCTTCCTTT.

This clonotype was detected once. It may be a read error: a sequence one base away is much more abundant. The DNA of the CDR3 is TGTGCCAGCATTTATGGACTGGGAGTCTACAATGAGCAGTTCTTC. As protein: CASIYGLGVYNEQFF. The chain uses TRBV12-3 or TRBV12-4 and TRBJ2-1, with D maybe TRBD2 (5 bases). Trimming stripped 7 bases from V and 3 bases from J, with 16 bases between. This CDR3 has 15 amino acids.

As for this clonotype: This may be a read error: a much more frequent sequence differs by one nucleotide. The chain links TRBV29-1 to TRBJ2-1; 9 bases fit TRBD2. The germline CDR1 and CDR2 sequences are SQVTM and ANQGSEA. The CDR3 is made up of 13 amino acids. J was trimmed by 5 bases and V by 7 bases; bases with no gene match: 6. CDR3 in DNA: TGCAGCGGGGAGCGGGAGGACCACAATGAGCAGTTCTTC. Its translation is CSGEREDHNEQFF.

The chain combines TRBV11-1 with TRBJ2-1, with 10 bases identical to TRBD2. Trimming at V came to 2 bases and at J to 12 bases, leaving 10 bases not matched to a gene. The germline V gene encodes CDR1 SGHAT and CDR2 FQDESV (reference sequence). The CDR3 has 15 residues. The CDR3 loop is CASSLSGRAENGQFF. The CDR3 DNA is TGTGCCAGCAGCTTAAGCGGGAGGGCGGAGAACGGGCAGTTCTTC.

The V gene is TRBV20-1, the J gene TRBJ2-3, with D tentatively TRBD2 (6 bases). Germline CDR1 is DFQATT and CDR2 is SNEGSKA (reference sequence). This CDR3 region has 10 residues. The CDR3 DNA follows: TGCACTGTTGGGAGGGATACGCAGTATTTT. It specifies CTVGRDTQYF.

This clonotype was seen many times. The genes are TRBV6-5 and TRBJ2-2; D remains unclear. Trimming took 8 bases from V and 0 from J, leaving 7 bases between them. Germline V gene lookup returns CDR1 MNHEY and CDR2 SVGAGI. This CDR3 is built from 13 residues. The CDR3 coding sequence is TGTGCCAGCTACCGAGCGAACACCGGGGAGCTGTTTTTT. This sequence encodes CASYRANTGELFF.

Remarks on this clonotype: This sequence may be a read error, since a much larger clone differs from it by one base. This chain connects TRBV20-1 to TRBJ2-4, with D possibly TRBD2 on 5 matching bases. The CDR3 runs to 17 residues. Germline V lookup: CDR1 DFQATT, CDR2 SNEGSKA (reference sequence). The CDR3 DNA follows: TGCAGTGCTAAGAGCCTCGGTCGGGAATGGGCCAAAGACATTCAGTACTTC. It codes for CSAKSLGREWAKDIQYF.

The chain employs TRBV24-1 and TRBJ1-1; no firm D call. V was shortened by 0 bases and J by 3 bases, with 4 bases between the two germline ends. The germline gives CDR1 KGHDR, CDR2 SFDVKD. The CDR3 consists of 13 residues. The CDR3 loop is CATSDLMDTEAFF. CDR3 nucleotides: TGTGCCACCAGTGATTTGATGGACACTGAAGCTTTCTTT.

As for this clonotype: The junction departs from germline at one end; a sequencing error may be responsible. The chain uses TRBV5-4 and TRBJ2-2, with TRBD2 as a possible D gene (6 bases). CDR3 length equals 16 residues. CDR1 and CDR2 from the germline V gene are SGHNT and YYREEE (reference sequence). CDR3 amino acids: CASSLIGLANPGELFF. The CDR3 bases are TGTGCCAGCAGCTTGATAGGCCTAGCGAACCCCGGGGAGCTGTTTTTT.

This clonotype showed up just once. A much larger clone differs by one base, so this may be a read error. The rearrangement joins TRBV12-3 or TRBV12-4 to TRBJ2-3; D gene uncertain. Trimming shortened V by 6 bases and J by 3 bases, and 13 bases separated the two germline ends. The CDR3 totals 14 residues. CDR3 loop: CASRKNRLTDTQYF. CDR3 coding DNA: TGTGCCAGCAGGAAGAATCGTTTGACAGATACGCAGTATTTT.

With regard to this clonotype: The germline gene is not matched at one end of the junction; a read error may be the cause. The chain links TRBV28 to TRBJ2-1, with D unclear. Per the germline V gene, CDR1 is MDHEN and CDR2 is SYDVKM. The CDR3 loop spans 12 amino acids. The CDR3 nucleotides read TGTACCAGCAGAGTTGGACGGGATGAGCAGTTCTTC. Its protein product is CTSRVGRDEQFF.

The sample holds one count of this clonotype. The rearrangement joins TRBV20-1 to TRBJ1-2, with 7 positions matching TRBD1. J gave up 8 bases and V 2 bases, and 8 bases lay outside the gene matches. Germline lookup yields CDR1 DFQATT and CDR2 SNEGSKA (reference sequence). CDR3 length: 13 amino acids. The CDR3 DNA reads TGCAGTGCTAGAAGACAGGGAACTTACGGCTACACCTTC. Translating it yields CSARRQGTYGYTF.

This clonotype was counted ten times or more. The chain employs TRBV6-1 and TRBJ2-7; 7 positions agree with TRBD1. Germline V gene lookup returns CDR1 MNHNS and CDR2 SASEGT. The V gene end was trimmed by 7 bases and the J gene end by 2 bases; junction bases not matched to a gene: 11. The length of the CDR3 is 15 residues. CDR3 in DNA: TGTGCCAGCATCGAAGGGGGCAGCCTCACCTACGAGCAGTACTTC. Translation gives CASIEGGSLTYEQYF.

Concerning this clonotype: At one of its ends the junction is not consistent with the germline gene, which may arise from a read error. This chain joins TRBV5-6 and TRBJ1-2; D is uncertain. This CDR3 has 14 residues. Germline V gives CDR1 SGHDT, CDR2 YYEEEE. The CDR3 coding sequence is TGTGCCAGCAGCTTAGCAGTGGGCGGCTATGGCAACACCTTC. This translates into CASSLAVGGYGNTF.

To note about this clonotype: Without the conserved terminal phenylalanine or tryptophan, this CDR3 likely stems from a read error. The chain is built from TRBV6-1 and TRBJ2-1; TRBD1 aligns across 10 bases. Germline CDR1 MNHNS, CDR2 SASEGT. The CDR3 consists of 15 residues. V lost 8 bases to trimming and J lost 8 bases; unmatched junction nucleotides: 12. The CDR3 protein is CASFRGQGGGDEQFL. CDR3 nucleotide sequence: TGTGCCAGCTTTAGAGGACAGGGGGGTGGCGATGAGCAGTTCTTA.